This TCR beta chain was identified during a study of control samples from healthy donors and cancer patients. Germline CDR1 is SGHNT and CDR2 is YENEEA. V was clipped by 4 bases and J by 3 bases, with 9 bases between them. This CDR3 is built from 13 residues. TCRdb keeps only in-frame clones here, not all; method: immunoSEQ multiplex PCR. The sample holds about 84,000 clones, roughly 89% seen once. The chain combines TRBV11-3 with TRBJ1-1; D is unresolved. The clonotype comes from a man aged 30-40 years in good health. Input material: blood. The CDR3 here is CASSSSGDTEAFF. Written as DNA, the CDR3 is TGTGCCAGCAGCTCCAGCGGGGACACTGAAGCTTTCTTT.